Each of the 21 T cell receptor beta chains below was sequenced from the same sample in a study of T cells after yellow fever vaccination. Using its own MiXCR run on the 5' RACE reads, TCRdb lists one record per CDR3 protein. The table lists more than 300,000 distinct CDR3 sequences, approximately 4% of them singletons. The sample here was PBMCs, taken 15 days after the yellow fever booster vaccination. These TCRs come from a man between 18 and 29 years old who received the YFV17D yellow fever vaccine.

This clonotype was seen many times. V usage is TRBV11-2 and J usage is TRBJ1-2; tentative D call: TRBD1 (6 bases). From germline, CDR1 is SGHAT and CDR2 FQNNGV. V shed 0 bases and J shed 4 bases, with 9 bases lying between them. This CDR3 is built from 14 residues. CDR3 protein: CASSLDQGSYGYTF. DNA for the CDR3: TGTGCCAGCAGCTTAGATCAGGGGAGCTATGGCTACACCTTC.

This clonotype occurred many times. The J gene is TRBJ1-2, the V gene TRBV7-2; D ambiguous. The CDR3 length is 15 residues. The V gene lost 1 base and the J gene lost 2 bases, with 11 bases spanning the gap. The germline CDR1 and CDR2 sequences are SGHTA and FQGNSA. CDR3 protein: CASSLVGGENYGYTF. Written as DNA, the CDR3 is TGTGCCAGCAGCTTAGTCGGTGGGGAAAACTATGGCTACACCTTC.

This clonotype was seen ten or more times. This chain uses TRBV5-1 with TRBJ1-1, with D unresolved. Per the germline V gene, CDR1 is SGHRS and CDR2 is YFSETQ. Between the trimmed V and J ends, which lost 2 bases and 5 bases, there was a span of 13 bases. This CDR3 contains 14 residues. The CDR3 region has the DNA TGCGCCAGCAGCTTTGTCACCTCGAATACTGAAGCTTTCTTT. This encodes CASSFVTSNTEAFF.

This clonotype has a count of ten or more. The V call is TRBV11-2, the J call TRBJ2-7; perhaps TRBD2 as D (6 bases). The CDR3 is 18 residues long. V lost 3 bases and J lost 1, with 22 bases in between. Germline assignment: CDR1 SGHAT and CDR2 FQNNGV. CDR3 coding DNA: TGTGCCAGCAGCTTTTCGGACGGCGGAGGGTTGTGGTCCTACGAGCAGTACGTC. Its protein is CASSFSDGGGLWSYEQYV.

This chain connects TRBV19 to TRBJ2-2, with 7 positions matching TRBD1. CDR3 length equals 14 residues. Germline V lookup: CDR1 LNHDA, CDR2 SQIVND (reference sequence). The V and J ends lost 7 bases and 4 bases, in that order; junction bases with no gene match: 6. The CDR3 protein is CASKQGLGTGELFF. CDR3 DNA sequence: TGTGCCAGTAAACAGGGGTTGGGCACCGGGGAGCTGTTTTTT.

This clonotype appeared a few times. V usage is TRBV7-2 and J usage is TRBJ1-5, with no clear D. Per germline, CDR1 SGHTA and CDR2 FQGNSA. Trimming took 5 bases from V and 5 from J, leaving 10 bases between them. CDR3 length: 13 residues. Here the CDR3 reads CASSETVDQPQHF. The CDR3 nucleotides are TGTGCCAGCAGCGAGACCGTAGATCAGCCCCAGCATTTT.

In this sample, this clonotype turned up many times. The chain uses TRBV29-1 and TRBJ1-1; D ambiguous. The V and J ends lost 4 bases and 2 bases respectively, with 14 bases between them. The CDR3 is 14 residues long. From germline, CDR1 is SQVTM and CDR2 ANQGSEA. CDR3 loop: CSVGAETFNTEAFF. DNA of the CDR3: TGCAGCGTTGGGGCAGAGACGTTCAACACTGAAGCTTTCTTT.

Ten or more counts support this clonotype. V gene TRBV20-1 combines with J gene TRBJ1-2; D is undetermined. V shed 6 bases and J shed 5 bases, with 10 bases lying between them. Germline CDR1 reads DFQATT; CDR2 reads SNEGSKA (reference sequence). The CDR3 is 11 residues long. For the CDR3, the DNA is TGCAGTGCCTTGAGCGAGTATGGCTACACCTTC. Translation gives CSALSEYGYTF.

V usage is TRBV5-1 and J usage is TRBJ2-5, with 7 nucleotides matching TRBD1. CDR1 and CDR2 from the germline V gene are SGHRS and YFSETQ. The CDR3 runs to 18 residues. V shed 4 bases, J shed 0 bases, and the junction held 15 bases outside the gene matches. The DNA for the CDR3 is TGCGCCAGCAGCCGGGGCCTTAGGGACAGAAGGTACCAAGAGACCCAGTACTTC. Protein sequence: CASSRGLRDRRYQETQYF. Full variable domain (outside the CDR3, taken from reference TRBV5-1 and TRBJ2-5): KAGVTQTPRYLIKTRGQQVTLSCSPISGHRSVSWYQQTPGQGLQFLFEYFSETQRNKGNFPGRFSGRQFSNSRSEMNVSTLELGDSALYLCASSRGLRDRRYQETQYFGPGTRLLVL.

This clonotype was recorded at least ten times. This sequence joins TRBV12-3 or TRBV12-4 and TRBJ1-5, with 7 bases fitting TRBD1. J gave up 1 base and V 6 bases, and 3 bases lay outside the gene matches. This CDR3 is built from 14 residues. This chain's CDR3 is CASRQTGSNQPQHF. CDR3 coding DNA: TGTGCCAGCAGGCAGACAGGGAGCAATCAGCCCCAGCATTTT.

This rearrangement joins TRBV6-5 to TRBJ2-5; TRBD1 agrees at 7 bases. Germline-derived CDR1 and CDR2 are MNHEY and SVGAGI. The CDR3 has 15 amino acids. The J segment lost 2 bases and the V segment lost 0 bases, leaving 3 bases of the junction unmatched. CDR3 coding DNA: TGTGCCAGCAGTTACTCTGGGGGACAGCAAGAGACCCAGTACTTC. Encoded protein: CASSYSGGQQETQYF.

In this sample, this clonotype turned up a few times. This chain links TRBV5-6 with TRBJ2-7, with TRBD1 identical over 7 bases. Per the germline V gene, CDR1 is SGHDT and CDR2 is YYEEEE. The ends lost 7 bases at V and 1 base at J; junction bases unmatched: 8. This CDR3 is 14 amino acids long. DNA for the CDR3: TGTGCCAGCGGACCACAGGGGCGTTCCTACGAGCAGTACGTC. This gives the protein CASGPQGRSYEQYV.

The rearrangement links TRBV20-1 to TRBJ1-2; D may be TRBD1 (5 bases). The germline V and J ends were trimmed by 1 base and 7 bases, with 16 bases remaining between them. The CDR3 loop spans 14 amino acids. CDR1 is DFQATT and CDR2 is SNEGSKA in the germline V gene (reference sequence). The CDR3 DNA is TGCAGTGCTAGAGGCGATCTTCAGGGAGCTGGCTACACCTTC. Translated: CSARGDLQGAGYTF.

The genes are TRBV9 and TRBJ1-2; a weak D match, TRBD1 (6 bases). The CDR3 contains 16 residues. CDR1 and CDR2 from the germline V gene are SGDLS and YYNGEE. V dropped 4 bases and J dropped 0 bases, with 16 bases sitting between them. The CDR3 protein is CASSRTGLASNYGYTF. CDR3 coding DNA: TGTGCCAGCAGCCGAACAGGGTTAGCCTCTAACTATGGCTACACCTTC.

The sample holds many counts of this clonotype. This sequence joins TRBV6-6 and TRBJ1-1; D is unclear. The CDR3 consists of 14 residues. V lost 0 bases and J 1 base, leaving 6 bases between the germline ends. CDR1 is MNHNY, CDR2 SVGAGI, per germline (reference sequence). CDR3 sequence: CASSYSRTNTEAFF. CDR3 bases: TGTGCCAGCAGTTACTCTCGGACGAACACTGAAGCTTTCTTT.

This clonotype occurred many times. The J gene is TRBJ2-1, the V gene TRBV10-3; D gene unclear. Germline V CDR1 and CDR2: ENHRY, SYGVKD. The CDR3 loop spans 13 amino acids. V lost 3 bases and J lost 6, with 9 bases in between. The CDR3 DNA reads TGTGCCATCAGTGAAAACGCCTCCAATGAGCAGTTCTTC. It is translated as CAISENASNEQFF.

The V call is TRBV7-2, the J call TRBJ2-5; D is perhaps TRBD1 (6 bases). Germline V gene lookup returns CDR1 SGHTA and CDR2 FQGNSA. CDR3 length: 16 residues. Deletions cut 5 bases from V and 0 bases from J, with 16 bases between. The CDR3 nucleotides are TGTGCCAGCAGCGTGGGGACAACCCCGTACCAAGAGACCCAGTACTTC. As protein: CASSVGTTPYQETQYF.

A few counts support this clonotype. The chain combines TRBV5-1 with TRBJ1-5; no clear D. V lost 3 bases to trimming and J lost 5 bases, with 9 bases between them. In germline, CDR1 is SGHRS, CDR2 YFSETQ. This CDR3 region has 13 residues. CDR3 sequence (DNA): TGCGCCAGCAGCTCCGATGGCGATCAGCCCCAGCATTTT. This codes for CASSSDGDQPQHF.

The V gene is TRBV4-2, the J gene TRBJ1-6; D is unresolved. V lost 5 bases, J lost 8 bases, and 7 bases lay in between. This CDR3 is built from 12 residues. Germline loops: CDR1 LGHNA, CDR2 YNFKEQ. DNA of the CDR3: TGTGCCAGCAGCAATTCGCATTCACCCCTCCACTTT. Its translation: CASSNSHSPLHF.

This clonotype was detected many times. The CDR3 DNA follows: TGCGCCAGCAGCCAAGCCCCCGGGACAGGGAATGAAAAACTGTTTTTT. Translation gives CASSQAPGTGNEKLFF. The chain uses TRBV4-3 and TRBJ1-4; 9 bases agree with TRBD1. The CDR3 totals 16 residues. Trimming removed 1 base from V and 5 bases from J; junction bases left unmatched: 5. Germline values: CDR1 LGHNA, CDR2 YSLEER.

This clonotype was counted only a few times. This chain uses TRBV7-2 with TRBJ2-2; TRBD1 or TRBD2 may be the D gene (6 bases each). The V end was cut by 3 bases, the J end by 0 bases, with 17 bases between. The CDR3 is made up of 18 amino acids. Germline V lookup: CDR1 SGHTA, CDR2 FQGNSA. DNA for the CDR3: TGTGCCAGCAGCTTTCCCGGGGGCGCAGGGACGAACACCGGGGAGCTGTTTTTT. It translates to CASSFPGGAGTNTGELFF.